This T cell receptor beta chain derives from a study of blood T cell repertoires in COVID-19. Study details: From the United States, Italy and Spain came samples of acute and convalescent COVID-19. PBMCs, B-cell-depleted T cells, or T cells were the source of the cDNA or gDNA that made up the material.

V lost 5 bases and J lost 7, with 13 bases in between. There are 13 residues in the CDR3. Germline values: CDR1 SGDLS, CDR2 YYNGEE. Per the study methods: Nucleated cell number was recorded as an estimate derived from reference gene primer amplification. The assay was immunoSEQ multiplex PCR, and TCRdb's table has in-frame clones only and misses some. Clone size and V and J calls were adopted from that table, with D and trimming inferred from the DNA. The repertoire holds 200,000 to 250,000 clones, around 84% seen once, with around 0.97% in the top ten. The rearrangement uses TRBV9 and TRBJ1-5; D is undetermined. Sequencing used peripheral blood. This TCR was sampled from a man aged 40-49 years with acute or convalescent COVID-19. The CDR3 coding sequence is TGTGCCAGCAGAAGGGAGCTGCGCCAGCCCCAGCATTTT. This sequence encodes CASRRELRQPQHF.